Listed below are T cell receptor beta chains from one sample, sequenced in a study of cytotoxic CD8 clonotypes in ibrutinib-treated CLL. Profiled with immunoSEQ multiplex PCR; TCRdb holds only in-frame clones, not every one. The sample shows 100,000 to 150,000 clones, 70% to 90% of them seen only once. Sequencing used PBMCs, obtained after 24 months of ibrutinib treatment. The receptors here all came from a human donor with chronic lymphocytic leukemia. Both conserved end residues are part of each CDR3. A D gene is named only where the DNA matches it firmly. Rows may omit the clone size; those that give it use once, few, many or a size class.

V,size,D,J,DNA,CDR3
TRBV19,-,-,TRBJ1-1,TGTGCCAGTAGTATTCGGCATATGAACACTGAAGCTTTCTTT,CASSIRHMNTEAFF
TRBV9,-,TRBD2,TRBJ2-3,TGTGCCAGCAGCTTACCTGCCGGGGGGGATACGCAGTATTTT,CASSLPAGGDTQYF
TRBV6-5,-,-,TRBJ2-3,TGTGCCAGCAGAGGGGGGGGTATAGCAGATACGCAGTATTTT,CASRGGGIADTQYF
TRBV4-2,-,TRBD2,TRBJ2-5,TGTGCCAGCAGCCCCCGGCTAGCGGGTCCCCAAGAGACCCAGTACTTC,CASSPRLAGPQETQYF
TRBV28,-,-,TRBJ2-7,TGTGCCAACTCCCCCGGGGAGTCCTACGAGCAGTACTTC,CANSPGESYEQYF
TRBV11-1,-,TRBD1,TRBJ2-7,TGTGCCAGCAGCCCTCGACAGGGCAGCGAGCAGTACTTC,CASSPRQGSEQYF
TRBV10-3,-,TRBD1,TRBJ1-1,TGTGCCAGCGGGATGACAGGGCGAACAACTGAAGCTTTCTTT,CASGMTGRTTEAFF
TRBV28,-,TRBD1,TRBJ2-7,TGTGCCAGCAGTCCTTCGGGACAGCTAGACGAGCAGTACTTC,CASSPSGQLDEQYF
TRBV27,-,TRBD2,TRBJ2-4,TGTGCCAGTTCGTCGGCGGGGGGAGGGAAAAACATTCAGTACTTC,CASSSAGGGKNIQYF
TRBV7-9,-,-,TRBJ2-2,TGTGCCAGCAGCTTAGGAGAACTAGCAAGCGCCGGGGAGCTGTTTTTT,CASSLGELASAGELFF
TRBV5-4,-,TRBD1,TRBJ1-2,TGTGCCAGCAGCGTCTCAGGGGGGCTGGGCTACACCTTC,CASSVSGGLGYTF
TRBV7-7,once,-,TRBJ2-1,TGTGCTAGCAGCTTAATCACGGGCTCCTACAATGAGCAGTTCTTC,CASSLITGSYNEQFF
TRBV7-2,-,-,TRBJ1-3,TGTGCCAGCAGCTTAGGGGGGGTTCCCTCTGGAAACACCATATATTTT,CASSLGGVPSGNTIYF
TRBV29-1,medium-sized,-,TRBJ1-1,TGCAGCGTCACCTGGGGGGGCTGGACTGAAGCTTTCTTT,CSVTWGGWTEAFF
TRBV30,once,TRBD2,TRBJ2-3,TGTGCCTGGAGTACCCTAGCGGGAGACACAGATACGCAGTATTTT,CAWSTLAGDTDTQYF
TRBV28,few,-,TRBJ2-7,TGTGCCAGCACTTCCGCGGGCCACGAGCAGTACTTC,CASTSAGHEQYF
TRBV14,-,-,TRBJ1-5,TGTGCCAGCAGCCAAGACCGGGGGCAGCCCCAGCATTTT,CASSQDRGQPQHF
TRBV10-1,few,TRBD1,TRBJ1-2,TGCGTACAGGGGGAGGACTATGGCTACACCTTC,CVQGEDYGYTF
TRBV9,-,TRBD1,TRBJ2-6,TGTGCCAGCAGCGCACAGGGGGCAGGGTATGGGGCCAACGTCCTGACTTTC,CASSAQGAGYGANVLTF
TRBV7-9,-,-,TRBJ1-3,TGTGCCAGCAGCTTAGGGGACGTTGGAAACACCATATATTTT,CASSLGDVGNTIYF
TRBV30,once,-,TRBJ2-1,TGTGCCTGGAGTACAGGGATAGGGCAGTTCTTC,CAWSTGIGQFF
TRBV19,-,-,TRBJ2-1,TGTGCCAGTGCCCGCGGAACTTTAGACAATGAGCAGTTCTTC,CASARGTLDNEQFF
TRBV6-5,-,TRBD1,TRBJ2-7,TGTGCCAGCAGTTCGGGACAGGGGGATTCCTACGAGCAGTACTTC,CASSSGQGDSYEQYF
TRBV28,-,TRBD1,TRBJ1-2,TGTGCCAGCAGCTCCCACGGACAGGGCCTCTATGGCTACACCTTC,CASSSHGQGLYGYTF
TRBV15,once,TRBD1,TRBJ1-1,TGTGCCACCGCCCCTCGCCGGACCGGGACAGTGAACACTGAAGCTTTCTTT,CATAPRRTGTVNTEAFF
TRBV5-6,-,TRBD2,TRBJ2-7,TGTGCCAGCAGCCGCTTAGCGGGGGGATCCTACGAGCAGTACTTC,CASSRLAGGSYEQYF
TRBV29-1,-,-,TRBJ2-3,TGCAGCGTTAAAATCACAGATACGCAGTATTTT,CSVKITDTQYF
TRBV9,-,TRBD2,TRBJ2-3,TGTGCCAGCAGCGCGCGAGGGACTAGCGGGGGAGATACGCAGTATTTT,CASSARGTSGGDTQYF
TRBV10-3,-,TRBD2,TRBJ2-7,TGTGCCATCCGCCGAGCGGGAAAAACCTACGAGCAGTACTTC,CAIRRAGKTYEQYF
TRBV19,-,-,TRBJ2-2,TGTGCCAGTAGTAACAGGGAGGCCGGGGAGCTGTTTTTT,CASSNREAGELFF
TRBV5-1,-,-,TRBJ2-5,TGCGCCAGCAGCTTGGCGGCGGAAGTCCGGGAGACCCAGTACTTC,CASSLAAEVRETQYF
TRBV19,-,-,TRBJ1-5,TGTGCCAGTACCAACCGCCCGGGGCAGCCCCAGCATTTT,CASTNRPGQPQHF
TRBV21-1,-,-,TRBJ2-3,TGTGCCAGCAGACGGGGGGATAACACAGATACGCAGTATTTT,CASRRGDNTDTQYF
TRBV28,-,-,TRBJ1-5,TGTGCCAGCAGATCTCCAGGGGATGGCAATCAGCCCCAGCATTTT,CASRSPGDGNQPQHF
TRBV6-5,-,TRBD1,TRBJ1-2,TGTGCCAGCAGGATGGACAGGGGAGTAAGCTACACCTTC,CASRMDRGVSYTF
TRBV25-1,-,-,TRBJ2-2,TGTGCCAGCAGGGCCCGAGATAACACCGGGGAGCTGTTTTTT,CASRARDNTGELFF
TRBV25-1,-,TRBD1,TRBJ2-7,TGTGCCAGCAGTGAATCTGGGGACAGGGTATCGAGGGAGTACTTC,CASSESGDRVSREYF
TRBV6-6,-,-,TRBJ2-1,TGTGCCAGCAGTTACCGGTCGGACGTCTACAATGAGCAGTTCTTC,CASSYRSDVYNEQFF
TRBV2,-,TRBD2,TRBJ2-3,TGTGCCAGTAAATCTGTAGCGGGGAGTAGCACAGATACGCAGTATTTT,CASKSVAGSSTDTQYF
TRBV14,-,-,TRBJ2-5,TGTGCCAGCAGCCAAGATCGAATTTGGGAGGAAGAGACCCAGTACTTC,CASSQDRIWEEETQYF
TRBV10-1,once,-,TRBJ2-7,TGCGCCAGCAGTGTCGGCAGGAGCTCCTACGAGCAGTACTTC,CASSVGRSSYEQYF
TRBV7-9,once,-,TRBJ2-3,TGTGCCAGCAGCTCGCCGGATCGACCGAAATGGACAGATACGCAGTATTTT,CASSSPDRPKWTDTQYF
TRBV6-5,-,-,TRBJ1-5,TGTGCCAGCAGTCCAGGACTTTATAGCAATCAGCCCCAGCATTTT,CASSPGLYSNQPQHF
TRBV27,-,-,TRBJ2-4,TGTGCCAGCCGCCCTGGGGGATCCAAAAACATTCAGTACTTC,CASRPGGSKNIQYF
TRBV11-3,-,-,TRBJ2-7,TGTGCCAGCAGCAAAGGGGCTGGCGAGCAGTACTTC,CASSKGAGEQYF
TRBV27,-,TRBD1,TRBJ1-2,TGTGCCAGCAGCGGGACAGGGGGTGGCTACACCTTC,CASSGTGGGYTF
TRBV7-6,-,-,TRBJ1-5,TGTGCCAGCAGCTTAGGTGGGACACGTAACAGCAATCAGCCCCAGCATTTT,CASSLGGTRNSNQPQHF
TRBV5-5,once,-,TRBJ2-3,TGTGCCAGCAGCTTGCAAGGGACCGCAGATACGCAGTATTTT,CASSLQGTADTQYF
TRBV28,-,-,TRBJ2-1,TGTGCCAGCAGCGAACTGGACAAAAGCTCCTACAATGAGCAGTTCTTC,CASSELDKSSYNEQFF
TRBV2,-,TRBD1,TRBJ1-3,TGTGCCAGCAGTGACCCCGACAGGGGTCGATATTTT,CASSDPDRGRYF
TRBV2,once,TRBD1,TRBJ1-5,TGTGCCAGCAGCCGTACAGGGGGTGTCCAGCCCCAGCATTTT,CASSRTGGVQPQHF
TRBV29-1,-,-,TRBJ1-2,TGCAGCGTTGACAGGTCCCAGGATGGCTACACCTTC,CSVDRSQDGYTF
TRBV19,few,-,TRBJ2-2,TGTGCCAGTGGTGGACCCGGACAGTTGAACACCGGGGAGCTGTTTTTT,CASGGPGQLNTGELFF
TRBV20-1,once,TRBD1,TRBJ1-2,TGCAGTGCTGGGGAGACAGGGAGCTACACCTTC,CSAGETGSYTF
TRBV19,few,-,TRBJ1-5,TGTGCCAGTAGTGAAAGTTGGGGCAATCAGCCCCAGCATTTT,CASSESWGNQPQHF
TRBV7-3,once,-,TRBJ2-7,TGTGCCAGCAGCTTACAGGGGGGCCTATTGGACGAGCAGTACTTC,CASSLQGGLLDEQYF
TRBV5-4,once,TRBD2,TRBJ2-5,TGTGCCAGCAGCGAGGGACTAGCGACCTTGGCCCAGTACTTC,CASSEGLATLAQYF